The source of this T cell receptor beta chain is a study of beta chain features in type 1 diabetes. Expressed TCRB transcripts were sequenced because the isolated RNA had all been reverse transcribed beforehand. The assay was immunoSEQ multiplex PCR, and TCRdb's table has in-frame clones only and misses some. This table has 900,000 or so clones, 15% to 20% appearing once. V lost 5 bases and J lost 0, with 9 bases in between. The CDR3 runs 15 residues. CDR1 is SGDLS, CDR2 YYNGEE, per germline. The chain employs TRBV9 and TRBJ2-6, with D perhaps TRBD1 (5 bases). This sequence was found in a woman aged 18-29 years in good health. Sequencing was done on a sample of naive CD4+ T cells from blood. For the CDR3, the DNA is TGTGCCAGCAGTTTCCAGGGCTCTGGGGCCAACGTCCTGACTTTC. Translation gives CASSFQGSGANVLTF.